This T cell receptor beta chain was captured in a study of metastatic and nonmetastatic thyroid tumors. TCRdb re-called clones from the PCR reads using MiXCR. Counted here are around 15,000 clones, about 35% occurring once; the ten biggest clones make up 9.5% to 12%. The CDR3 spans 13 residues. Germline-derived CDR1 and CDR2 are SGHVS and FNYEAQ. The V end was cut by 8 bases, the J end by 0 bases, with 11 bases between. Regarding this clone: The antigen remains undetermined.

General study points: A significant increase in TCR beta diversity was reportedly seen in malignant thyroid tumors relative to benign nodules, in blood and tumor.

No patient received treatment before thyroid surgery. The TCR was taken from a male donor with papillary thyroid cancer or a benign thyroid nodule (not recorded which). Some clones in this sample may be carry-over from other donors' samples. The V and J genes are TRBV7-6 and TRBJ2-7; the D gene is possibly TRBD2 (7 bases). Sequenced input: tumor tissue. CDR3 in DNA: TGTGCCAGCGGGGGGGGCTCCTCCTACGAGCAGTACTTC. This gives the protein CASGGGSSYEQYF.